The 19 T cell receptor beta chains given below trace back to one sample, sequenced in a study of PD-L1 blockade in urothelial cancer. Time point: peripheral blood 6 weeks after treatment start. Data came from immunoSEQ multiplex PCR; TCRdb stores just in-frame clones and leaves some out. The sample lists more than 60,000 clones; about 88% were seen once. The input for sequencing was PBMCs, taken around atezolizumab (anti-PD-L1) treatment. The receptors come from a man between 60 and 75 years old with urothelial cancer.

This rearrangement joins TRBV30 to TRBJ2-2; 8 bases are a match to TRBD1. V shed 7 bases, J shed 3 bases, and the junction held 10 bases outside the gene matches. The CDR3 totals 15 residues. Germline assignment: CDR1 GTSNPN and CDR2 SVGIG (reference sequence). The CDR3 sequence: CASYRQDRDTGELFF. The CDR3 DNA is TGTGCCTCTTACCGACAGGACAGGGACACCGGGGAGCTGTTTTTT. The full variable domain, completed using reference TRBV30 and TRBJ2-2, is SQTIHQWPATLVQPVGSPLSLECTVEGTSNPNLYWYRQAAGRGLQLLFYSVGIGQISSEVPQNLSASRPQDRQFILSSKKLLLSDSGFYLCASYRQDRDTGELFFGEGSRLTVL.

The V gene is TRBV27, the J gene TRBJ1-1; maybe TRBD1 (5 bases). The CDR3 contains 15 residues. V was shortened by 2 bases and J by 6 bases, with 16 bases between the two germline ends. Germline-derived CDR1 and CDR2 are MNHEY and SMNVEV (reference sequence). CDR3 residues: CASSLGASNRAEAFF. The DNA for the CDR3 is TGTGCCAGCAGTTTAGGGGCCTCAAATCGGGCTGAAGCTTTCTTT.

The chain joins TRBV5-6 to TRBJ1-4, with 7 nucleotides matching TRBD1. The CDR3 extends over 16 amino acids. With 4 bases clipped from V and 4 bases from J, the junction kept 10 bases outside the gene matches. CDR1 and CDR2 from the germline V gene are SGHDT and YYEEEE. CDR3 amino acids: CASSPSEGQINEKLFF. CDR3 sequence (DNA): TGTGCCAGCAGCCCCTCCGAGGGACAGATTAATGAAAAACTGTTTTTT.

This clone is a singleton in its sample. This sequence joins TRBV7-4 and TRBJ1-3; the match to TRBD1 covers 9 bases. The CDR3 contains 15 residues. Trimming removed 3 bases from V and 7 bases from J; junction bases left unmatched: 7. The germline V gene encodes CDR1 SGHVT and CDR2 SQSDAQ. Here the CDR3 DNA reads TGTGCCAGCAGCTTTCCACAGGGGGCTCTGAACACCATATATTTT. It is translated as CASSFPQGALNTIYF.

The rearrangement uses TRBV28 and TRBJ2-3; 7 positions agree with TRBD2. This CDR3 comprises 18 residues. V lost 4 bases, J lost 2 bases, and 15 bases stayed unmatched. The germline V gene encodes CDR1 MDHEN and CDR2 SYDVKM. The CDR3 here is CASSSRGGRRTNTDTQYF. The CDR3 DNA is TGTGCCAGCAGTTCCCGCGGCGGGAGACGCACTAACACAGATACGCAGTATTTT. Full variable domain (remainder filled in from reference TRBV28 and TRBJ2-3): DVKVTQSSRYLVKRTGEKVFLECVQDMDHENMFWYRQDPGLGLRLIYFSYDVKMKEKGDIPEGYSVSREKKERFSLILESASTNQTSMYLCASSSRGGRRTNTDTQYFGPGTRLTVL.

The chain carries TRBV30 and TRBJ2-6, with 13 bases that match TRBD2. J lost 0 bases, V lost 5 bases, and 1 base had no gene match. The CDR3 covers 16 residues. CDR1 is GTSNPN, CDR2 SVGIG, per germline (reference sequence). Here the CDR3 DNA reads TGTGCCTGGGGGACTAGCGGGGTCTCTGGGGCCAACGTCCTGACTTTC. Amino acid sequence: CAWGTSGVSGANVLTF.

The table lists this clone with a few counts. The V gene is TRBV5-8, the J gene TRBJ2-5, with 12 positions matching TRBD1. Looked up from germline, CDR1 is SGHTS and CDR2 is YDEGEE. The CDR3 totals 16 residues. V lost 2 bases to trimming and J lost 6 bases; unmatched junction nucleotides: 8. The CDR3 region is CASSLWDRGHQQTQYF. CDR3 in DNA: TGTGCCAGCAGCTTATGGGACAGGGGGCATCAGCAGACCCAGTACTTC.

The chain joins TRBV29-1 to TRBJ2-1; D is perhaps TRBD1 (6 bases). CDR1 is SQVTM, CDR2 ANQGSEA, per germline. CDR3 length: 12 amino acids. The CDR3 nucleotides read TGCAGTCTTAACAGGGATTACAATGAGCAGTTCTTC. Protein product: CSLNRDYNEQFF.

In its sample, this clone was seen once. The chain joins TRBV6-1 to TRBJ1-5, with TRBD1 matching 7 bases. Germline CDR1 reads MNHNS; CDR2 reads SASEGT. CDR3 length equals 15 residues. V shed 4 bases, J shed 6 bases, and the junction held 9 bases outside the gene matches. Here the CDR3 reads CASSVTTGASQPQHF. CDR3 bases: TGTGCCAGCAGTGTCACTACAGGGGCAAGTCAGCCCCAGCATTTT.

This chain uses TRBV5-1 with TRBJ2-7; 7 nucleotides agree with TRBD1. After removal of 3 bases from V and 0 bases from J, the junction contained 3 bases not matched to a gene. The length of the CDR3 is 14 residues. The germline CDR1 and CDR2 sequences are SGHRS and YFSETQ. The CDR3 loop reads CASSSGQNSYEQYF. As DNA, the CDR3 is TGCGCCAGCAGCTCGGGACAGAACTCCTACGAGCAGTACTTC.

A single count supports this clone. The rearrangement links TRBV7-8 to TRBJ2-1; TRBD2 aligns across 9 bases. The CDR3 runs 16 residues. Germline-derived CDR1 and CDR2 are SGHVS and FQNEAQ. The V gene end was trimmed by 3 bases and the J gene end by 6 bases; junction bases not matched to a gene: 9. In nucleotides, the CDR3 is TGTGCCAGCAGCTTGATGGCGGGAGGGCCCTCCAATGAGCAGTTCTTC. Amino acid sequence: CASSLMAGGPSNEQFF.

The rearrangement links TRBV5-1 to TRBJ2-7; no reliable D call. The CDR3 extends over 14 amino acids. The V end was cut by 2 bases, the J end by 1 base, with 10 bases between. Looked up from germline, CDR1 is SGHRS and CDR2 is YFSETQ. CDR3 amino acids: CASSFQYKSYEQYF. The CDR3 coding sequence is TGCGCCAGCAGCTTTCAGTACAAATCCTACGAGCAGTACTTC.

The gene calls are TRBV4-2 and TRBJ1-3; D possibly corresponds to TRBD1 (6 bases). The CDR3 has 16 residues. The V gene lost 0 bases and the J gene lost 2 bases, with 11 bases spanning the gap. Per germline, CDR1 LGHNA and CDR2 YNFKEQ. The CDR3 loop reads CASSQEYGGPGNTIYF. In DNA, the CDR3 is TGTGCCAGCAGCCAAGAGTATGGGGGCCCTGGAAACACCATATATTTT.

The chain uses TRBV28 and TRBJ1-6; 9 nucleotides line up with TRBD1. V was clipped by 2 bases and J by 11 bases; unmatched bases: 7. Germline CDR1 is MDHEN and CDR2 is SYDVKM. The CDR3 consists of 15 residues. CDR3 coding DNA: TGTGCCAGCAGTTTACGGGGACAGGGAGTGGCACCCCTCCACTTT. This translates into CASSLRGQGVAPLHF.

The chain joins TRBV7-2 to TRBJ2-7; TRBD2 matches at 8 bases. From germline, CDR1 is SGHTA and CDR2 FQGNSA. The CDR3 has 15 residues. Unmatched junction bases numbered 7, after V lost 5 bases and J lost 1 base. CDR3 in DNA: TGTGCCAGCAGCCGAGCCGCGGGGGGATCCTACGAGCAGTACTTC. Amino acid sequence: CASSRAAGGSYEQYF.

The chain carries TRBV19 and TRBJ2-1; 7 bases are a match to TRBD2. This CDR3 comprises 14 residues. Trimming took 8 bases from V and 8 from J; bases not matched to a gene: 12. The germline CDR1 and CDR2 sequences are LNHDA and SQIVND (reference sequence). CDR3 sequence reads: CASAPRGGKYEQFF. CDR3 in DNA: TGTGCCAGTGCGCCGCGCGGGGGTAAATATGAGCAGTTCTTC.

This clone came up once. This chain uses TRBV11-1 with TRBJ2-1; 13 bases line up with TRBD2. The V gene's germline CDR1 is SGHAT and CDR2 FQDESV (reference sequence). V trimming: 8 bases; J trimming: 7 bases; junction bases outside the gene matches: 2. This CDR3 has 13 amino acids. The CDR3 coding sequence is TGTGCCAGCGGACTAGCGGGAGTTAATGAGCAGTTCTTC. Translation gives CASGLAGVNEQFF.

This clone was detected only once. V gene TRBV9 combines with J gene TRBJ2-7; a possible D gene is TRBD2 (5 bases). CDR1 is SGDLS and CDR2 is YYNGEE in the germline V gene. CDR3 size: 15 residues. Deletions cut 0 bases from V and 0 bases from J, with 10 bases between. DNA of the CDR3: TGTGCCAGCAGCGTAGGAGGCGCGGGCTCCTACGAGCAGTACTTC. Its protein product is CASSVGGAGSYEQYF.

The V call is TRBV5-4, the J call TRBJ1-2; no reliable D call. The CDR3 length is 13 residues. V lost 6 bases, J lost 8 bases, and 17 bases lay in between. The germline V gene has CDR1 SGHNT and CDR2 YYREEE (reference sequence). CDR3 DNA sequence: TGTGCCAGCATCGTCTCTCTCAGAGGCGGCTACACCTTC. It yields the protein CASIVSLRGGYTF.